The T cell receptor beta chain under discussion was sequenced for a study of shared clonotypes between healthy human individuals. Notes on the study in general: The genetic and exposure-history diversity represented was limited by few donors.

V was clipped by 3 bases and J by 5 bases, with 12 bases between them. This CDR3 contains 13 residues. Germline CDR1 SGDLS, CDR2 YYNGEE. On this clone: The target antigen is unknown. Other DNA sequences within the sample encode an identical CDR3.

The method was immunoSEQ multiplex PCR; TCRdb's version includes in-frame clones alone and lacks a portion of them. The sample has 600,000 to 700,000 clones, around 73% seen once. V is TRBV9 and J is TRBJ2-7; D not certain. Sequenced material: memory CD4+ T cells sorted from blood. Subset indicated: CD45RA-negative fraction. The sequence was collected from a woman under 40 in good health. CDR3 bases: TGTGCCAGCAGCGAGGGATTAGAAAACGAGCAGTACTTC. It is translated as CASSEGLENEQYF.